This TCR beta chain was recovered during a study of CD8 T cells in ankylosing spondylitis. V trimming: 4 bases; J trimming: 6 bases; junction bases outside the gene matches: 9. This CDR3 comprises 14 residues. Germline V gene sequence: CDR1 SGHTA, CDR2 FQGNSA. MiXCR was run by TCRdb on the 5' RACE reads, yielding one entry per CDR3 protein. This table holds roughly 240,000 distinct CDR3 sequences, over 7% found once. This clonotype was observed many times. This chain links TRBV7-2 with TRBJ2-7; 7 bases align to TRBD2. The origin of this receptor is a female donor with ankylosing spondylitis or in good health (not recorded which). Sequenced input: blood, either unsorted or a sorted T cell fraction (not recorded which). CDR3 DNA: TGTGCCAGCAGCTCTAGCGGAGGGGTAGGCGAGCAGTACTTC. Translation: CASSSSGGVGEQYF. Drawing the rest from reference TRBV7-2 and TRBJ2-7, the complete variable domain is GAGVSQSPSNKVTEKGKDVELRCDPISGHTALYWYRQSLGQGLEFLIYFQGNSAPDKSGLPSDRFSAERTGGSVSTLTIQRTQQEDSAVYLCASSSSGGVGEQYFGPGTRLTVT.